The 30 T cell receptor beta chains below come from one sample, sequenced in a study of blood T cell repertoires in COVID-19. Data came from immunoSEQ multiplex PCR; TCRdb stores just in-frame clones and leaves some out. The table has fewer than 300,000 clones, approximately 78% seen once; the top ten hold 5%. Sequenced: PBMCs or T cells enriched from blood (not recorded which). Receptors were obtained from a man aged 35-49 years who had been exposed to COVID-19.

V and J are TRBV12-3 or TRBV12-4 and TRBJ1-5; no clear D gene. With 5 bases removed from V and 4 bases from J, the gap between germline ends came to 6 bases. This CDR3 is built from 12 residues. DNA of the CDR3: TGTGCCAGCAGTCCGCGAAATCAGCCCCAGCATTTT. Translating gives CASSPRNQPQHF.

The DNA for the CDR3 is TGTGCCTGGACCCGGACAGAGAATTCACCCCTCCACTTT. Residues: CAWTRTENSPLHF. This rearrangement joins TRBV30 to TRBJ1-6, with a weak D call TRBD1 (6 bases). V was trimmed by 4 bases and J by 7 bases, leaving 11 bases between them. Germline-derived CDR1 and CDR2 are GTSNPN and SVGIG (reference sequence). This CDR3 is built from 13 residues.

The genes are TRBV7-2 and TRBJ2-5; 9 bases match TRBD2. The CDR3 is made up of 16 amino acids. CDR1 and CDR2 (germline): SGHTA, FQGNSA. Trimming took 3 bases from V and 2 from J; bases not matched to a gene: 7. The CDR3 sequence: CASSLGSGRVQETQYF. CDR3 bases: TGTGCCAGCAGCTTGGGTAGCGGGAGAGTACAAGAGACCCAGTACTTC.

About this clone itself: A junction boundary mismatches the germline segment, possibly from a read error. This chain links TRBV2 with TRBJ1-1; 8 bases align to TRBD1. The germline CDR1 and CDR2 sequences are SNHLY and FYNNEI. The CDR3 is 11 residues long. For the CDR3, the DNA is TGTGCCAGCAGAACAGGGGGTTGGAGCGTCTTT. Its protein product is CASRTGGWSVF.

The chain uses TRBV18 and TRBJ1-2; D is undetermined. The CDR3 runs 16 residues. The germline V gene encodes CDR1 KGHSH and CDR2 LQKENI. V was pared by 0 bases and J by 8 bases, with 19 bases between. The CDR3 region is CASSPPGRIMAEGYTF. The CDR3 DNA is TGTGCCAGCTCACCACCAGGGAGGATCATGGCCGAGGGCTACACCTTC.

This clone was seen once. The chain couples TRBV9 to TRBJ2-3; 9 positions agree with TRBD1. The CDR3 contains 14 residues. Germline V gene sequence: CDR1 SGDLS, CDR2 YYNGEE. The V and J ends lost 4 bases and 4 bases, in that order; junction bases with no gene match: 4. The CDR3 bases are TGTGCCAGCAGCACGGGACAGGGTTCAGATACGCAGTATTTT. This encodes CASSTGQGSDTQYF.

The chain recombines TRBV5-1 with TRBJ2-1, with 9 bases lining up with TRBD1. This CDR3 region has 15 residues. In germline, CDR1 is SGHRS, CDR2 YFSETQ. V trimming: 4 bases; J trimming: 6 bases; junction bases outside the gene matches: 8. CDR3 region: CASSPGQGLANEQFF. For the CDR3, the DNA is TGCGCCAGCAGCCCGGGACAGGGCCTGGCCAATGAGCAGTTCTTC.

This chain joins TRBV24-1 and TRBJ2-7, with a weak D call TRBD1 (6 bases). The CDR3 consists of 13 residues. The germline V gene has CDR1 KGHDR and CDR2 SFDVKD. V lost 4 bases to trimming and J lost 5 bases, with 11 bases between them. Here the CDR3 reads CATSDSNRDEQYF. The CDR3 nucleotides are TGTGCCACCAGTGACTCCAACAGGGACGAGCAGTACTTC.

The chain combines TRBV9 with TRBJ1-1; no definite D call. V was pared by 4 bases and J by 5 bases, with 9 bases between. The CDR3 contains 12 residues. Germline CDR1 is SGDLS and CDR2 is YYNGEE. Written as DNA, the CDR3 is TGTGCCAGCAGCCCCACGGGAACTGAAGCTTTCTTT. Its protein is CASSPTGTEAFF.

V is TRBV25-1 and J is TRBJ2-7; D unclear. V was shortened by 2 bases and J by 7 bases, with 12 bases between the two germline ends. This CDR3 spans 13 amino acids. The germline CDR1 and CDR2 sequences are MGHDK and SYGVNS. CDR3 DNA: TGTGCCAGCAGTGAACCCCCCCCCGGGGAGCAGTACTTC. This encodes CASSEPPPGEQYF.

V is TRBV9 and J is TRBJ2-3; tentative D call: TRBD2 (5 bases). The CDR3 totals 15 residues. Trimming pared 4 bases from V and 5 bases from J, leaving 17 bases between. Germline loops: CDR1 SGDLS, CDR2 YYNGEE. The CDR3 here is CASSPQHGIGDTQYF. CDR3 DNA sequence: TGTGCCAGCAGCCCCCAGCACGGGATAGGAGATACGCAGTATTTT.

The chain combines TRBV5-1 with TRBJ2-2; perhaps TRBD2 as D (5 bases). This CDR3 is built from 14 residues. The germline CDR1 and CDR2 sequences are SGHRS and YFSETQ. The V gene lost 9 bases and the J gene lost 2 bases, with 14 bases spanning the gap. CDR3: CATTPEGNTGELFF. CDR3 nucleotides: TGCGCCACCACCCCTGAGGGAAACACCGGGGAGCTGTTTTTT.

The chain is built from TRBV5-1 and TRBJ2-2; 8 bases line up with TRBD1. The CDR3 is 17 amino acids. The junction had 9 bases not matched to a gene; V was cut back by 4 bases and J by 1 base. Germline CDR1 reads SGHRS; CDR2 reads YFSETQ. CDR3 in amino acids: CASSGPPGTGNTGELFF. The CDR3 nucleotides read TGCGCCAGCAGCGGTCCTCCCGGGACAGGGAACACCGGGGAGCTGTTTTTT.

The chain recombines TRBV7-2 with TRBJ1-4, with D maybe TRBD1 (6 bases). This CDR3 is built from 15 residues. Germline V gene data show CDR1 as SGHTA and CDR2 as FQGNSA. V was cut by 4 bases and J by 0 bases, with 9 bases left in between. CDR3 amino acids: CASSSQGATNEKLFF. CDR3 bases: TGTGCCAGCAGCTCACAGGGAGCAACTAATGAAAAACTGTTTTTT.

The V call is TRBV7-6, the J call TRBJ1-1; D remains unclear. This CDR3 spans 14 amino acids. Germline V gives CDR1 SGHVS, CDR2 FNYEAQ. V was clipped by 1 base and J by 6 bases, with 12 bases between them. The CDR3 nucleotides read TGTGCCAGCAGCTTAGTTAACGGTGCGGCTGAAGCTTTCTTT. This translates into CASSLVNGAAEAFF.

The rearrangement joins TRBV5-5 to TRBJ1-1; 9 bases are shared with TRBD1. Germline loops: CDR1 SGHKS, CDR2 YYEKEE (reference sequence). J lost 1 base, V lost 4 bases, and 5 bases had no gene match. CDR3 size: 15 residues. In DNA form, the CDR3 reads TGTGCCAGCAGCCCGGGGACAGGGAGGAACACTGAAGCTTTCTTT. Amino acid sequence: CASSPGTGRNTEAFF.

This rearrangement joins TRBV29-1 to TRBJ1-1; maybe TRBD1 (5 bases). This CDR3 has 13 residues. In germline, CDR1 is SQVTM, CDR2 ANQGSEA. Trimming took off 6 bases at V and 0 bases at J, with 11 bases between the two ends. CDR3 protein: CSVKTVMNTEAFF. The CDR3, as DNA: TGCAGCGTCAAGACAGTGATGAACACTGAAGCTTTCTTT.

V gene TRBV5-1 combines with J gene TRBJ2-7; TRBD1 aligns across 10 bases. The germline V gene has CDR1 SGHRS and CDR2 YFSETQ. This CDR3 spans 14 amino acids. Trimming at V came to 2 bases and at J to 3 bases, leaving 2 bases not matched to a gene. The CDR3 loop is CASSFDRGLYEQYF. DNA of the CDR3: TGCGCCAGCAGCTTCGACAGGGGGCTCTACGAGCAGTACTTC.

This chain uses TRBV7-2 with TRBJ1-4, with a weak D call TRBD1 (6 bases). The CDR3 length is 17 residues. Between the trimmed V and J ends, which lost 4 bases and 2 bases, there was a span of 17 bases. The V gene's germline CDR1 is SGHTA and CDR2 FQGNSA. CDR3 bases: TGTGCCAGCAGCTACAGACAGGTTGGGGCGACTAATGAAAAACTGTTTTTT. Protein sequence: CASSYRQVGATNEKLFF.

The J gene is TRBJ1-5, the V gene TRBV24-1; 9 bases match TRBD1. V was pared by 5 bases and J by 4 bases, with 2 bases of the junction left unmatched. The CDR3 is made up of 14 amino acids. Germline V lookup: CDR1 KGHDR, CDR2 SFDVKD. The CDR3 reads CATSVGQGNQPQHF. The CDR3 coding sequence is TGTGCCACCAGTGTGGGACAGGGAAATCAGCCCCAGCATTTT.

This chain joins TRBV15 and TRBJ2-1; 8 bases are shared with TRBD2. The CDR3 is 15 residues long. After removal of 5 bases from V and 7 bases from J, the junction contained 10 bases not matched to a gene. Germline CDR1 and CDR2: LNHNV and YYDKDF (reference sequence). In nucleotides, the CDR3 is TGTGCCACCAGCTACGAGCGGGAGTTGTTTAATGAGCAGTTCTTC. This gives the protein CATSYERELFNEQFF.

The J gene is TRBJ1-1, the V gene TRBV29-1, with a weak D call TRBD1 (6 bases). Germline-derived CDR1 and CDR2 are SQVTM and ANQGSEA. The CDR3 is 15 residues long. Deletions cut 3 bases from V and 2 bases from J, with 16 bases between. Here the CDR3 reads CSVDRTGTPNTEAFF. DNA of the CDR3: TGCAGCGTTGACCGGACCGGGACACCTAACACTGAAGCTTTCTTT. Supplemented by reference TRBV29-1 and TRBJ1-1, the full variable domain reads SAVISQKPSRDICQRGTSLTIQCQVDSQVTMMFWYRQQPGQSLTLIATANQGSEATYESGFVIDKFPISRPNLTFSTLTVSNMSPEDSSIYLCSVDRTGTPNTEAFFGQGTRLTVV.

The chain recombines TRBV5-1 with TRBJ2-7; 7 bases agree with TRBD2. This CDR3 spans 14 amino acids. Germline V lookup: CDR1 SGHRS, CDR2 YFSETQ. V shed 3 bases, J shed 5 bases, and the junction held 8 bases outside the gene matches. CDR3 amino acids: CASSWAGAGDEQYF. DNA of the CDR3: TGCGCCAGCAGCTGGGCGGGAGCTGGGGACGAGCAGTACTTC.

The V call is TRBV5-1, the J call TRBJ1-1; 8 nucleotides match TRBD1. The CDR3 runs 14 residues. Per the germline V gene, CDR1 is SGHRS and CDR2 is YFSETQ. The trim removed 2 bases at V and 1 base at J, leaving 1 base unmatched. CDR3 DNA: TGCGCCAGCAGCTTTGACAGGGGGAACACTGAAGCTTTCTTT. Protein sequence: CASSFDRGNTEAFF.

V gene TRBV7-9 combines with J gene TRBJ1-5, with D maybe TRBD1 (6 bases). Per germline, CDR1 SEHNR and CDR2 FQNEAQ (reference sequence). V was shortened by 5 bases and J by 4 bases, with 21 bases between the two germline ends. The CDR3 is 17 residues long. The CDR3 is CASSRAGTKDGNQPQHF. CDR3 DNA: TGTGCCAGCAGCCGCGCCGGGACAAAAGACGGAAATCAGCCCCAGCATTTT.

This clone was detected a few times. At one boundary the junction diverges from the germline segment, which might be a read error. The chain has TRBV15 and TRBJ1-2, with TRBD1 as a possible D gene (5 bases). The CDR3 covers 14 residues. Germline V gives CDR1 LNHNV, CDR2 YYDKDF (reference sequence). CDR3 region: CATSRDQGTGAPHF. CDR3 nucleotides: TGTGCCACCAGCAGAGATCAGGGTACTGGGGCCCCTCACTTC.

The chain combines TRBV7-9 with TRBJ2-7, with D tentatively TRBD2 (6 bases). The germline CDR1 and CDR2 sequences are SEHNR and FQNEAQ (reference sequence). The V and J ends lost 3 bases and 3 bases respectively, with 15 bases between them. The CDR3 length is 15 residues. The CDR3 DNA reads TGTGCCAGCAGCTTGGGGGGAACCCTAGACTACGAGCAGTACTTC. Amino acids: CASSLGGTLDYEQYF.

This clone was recorded a few times. This chain uses TRBV20-1 with TRBJ1-3; possibly TRBD1 for D (5 bases). Germline V lookup: CDR1 DFQATT, CDR2 SNEGSKA (reference sequence). The V gene lost 3 bases and the J gene lost 5 bases, with 23 bases spanning the gap. This CDR3 has 17 amino acids. In DNA, the CDR3 is TGCAGTGCTAGTTTTTTGACAGAGCTTCTCTCCCGAAACACCATATATTTT. This encodes CSASFLTELLSRNTIYF.

The gene calls are TRBV18 and TRBJ2-5; 9 bases align to TRBD1. J lost 5 bases, V lost 3 bases, and 7 bases had no gene match. This CDR3 comprises 15 residues. Germline V gene lookup returns CDR1 KGHSH and CDR2 LQKENI. The CDR3 region has the DNA TGTGCCAGCTCACCTATAGGACAGGGGACGGAGACCCAGTACTTC. Amino acid sequence: CASSPIGQGTETQYF.

The chain carries TRBV9 and TRBJ2-2, with D maybe TRBD2 (5 bases). Germline CDR1 and CDR2: SGDLS and YYNGEE. The CDR3 is 16 residues long. V gave up 4 bases and J gave up 4 bases, with 17 bases separating them. CDR3 residues: CASSLTASDFTGELFF. CDR3 nucleotide sequence: TGTGCCAGCAGCCTGACTGCCTCGGACTTCACCGGGGAGCTGTTTTTT.